The clone carrying this TCR beta chain appeared a few times. Its specificity is unknown. This entry is derived from a study of T cell repertoires in cytomegalovirus infection. Study as a whole: In public TCR beta signatures, there were indications of both CMV infection and matching HLA type.

Via MiXCR, TCRdb re-called the reads, giving one row per CDR3 protein. The repertoire holds about 240,000 distinct CDR3 sequences, with approximately 13% as singletons. Trimming at V came to 2 bases and at J to 8 bases, leaving 6 bases not matched to a gene. Germline V lookup: CDR1 MGHDK, CDR2 SYGVNS. This CDR3 contains 15 residues. Findings and caveats of the study: Carriers of CMV and the relevant HLA type were discriminated by public TCR beta frequency. HLA-C-restricted CMV-specific TCR beta clonotypes prevailed in the ex vivo response.

Sequencing input: PBMCs. The chain employs TRBV25-1 and TRBJ2-1, with TRBD1 identical over 10 bases. This clonotype was obtained from a human donor in good health (CMV status not recorded). Some clones in this sample may be carry-over from other donors' samples. The CDR3 region has the DNA TGTGCCAGCAGTGAAACGTATGACAGGGGGCATGAGCAGTTCTTC. Protein sequence: CASSETYDRGHEQFF.